These 24 T cell receptor beta chains originate from one sample sequenced in a study of blood T cell repertoires in COVID-19. This table comes from immunoSEQ multiplex PCR, and its TCRdb copy is limited to in-frame clones, with some not included. The sample shows about 110,000 clones, around four fifths of them seen only once. Sequencing input: peripheral blood. The receptor set was obtained from a woman aged 40 to 50 with acute or convalescent COVID-19.

The gene calls are TRBV6-5 and TRBJ1-2; D gene ambiguous. The CDR3 totals 13 residues. CDR1 and CDR2 (germline): MNHEY, SVGAGI. V lost 8 bases, J lost 0 bases, and 10 bases lay in between. The CDR3 region is CASRTTANYGYTF. CDR3 sequence (DNA): TGTGCCAGCCGAACCACAGCTAACTATGGCTACACCTTC.

The rearrangement uses TRBV14 and TRBJ1-1; D unclear. Trimming removed 0 bases at V and 5 bases at J, with 13 bases between. The CDR3 totals 15 residues. Germline V gives CDR1 SGHDN, CDR2 FVKESK. CDR3 in amino acids: CASSQDGVRGTEAFF. The CDR3 DNA reads as TGTGCCAGCAGCCAAGATGGGGTACGGGGAACTGAAGCTTTCTTT. Drawing the rest from reference TRBV14 and TRBJ1-1, the complete variable domain is EAGVTQFPSHSVIEKGQTVTLRCDPISGHDNLYWYRRVMGKEIKFLLHFVKESKQDESGMPNNRFLAERTGGTYSTLKVQPAELEDSGVYFCASSQDGVRGTEAFFGQGTRLTVV.

The chain carries TRBV5-1 and TRBJ2-1; weak D call: TRBD1 (6 bases). The CDR3 has 16 amino acids. CDR1 is SGHRS, CDR2 YFSETQ, per germline. V was cut by 4 bases and J by 2 bases, with 16 bases left in between. CDR3: CASSPTGTLAYNEQFF. The DNA of the CDR3 is TGCGCCAGCAGCCCAACCGGGACACTAGCCTACAATGAGCAGTTCTTC.

This clone occurred once. This sequence joins TRBV18 and TRBJ1-5; 7 positions agree with TRBD1. The CDR3 contains 13 residues. The ends lost 3 bases at V and 7 bases at J; junction bases unmatched: 3. The germline V gene encodes CDR1 KGHSH and CDR2 LQKENI. DNA for the CDR3: TGTGCCAGCTCACCGGACAGGTTACAGCCCCAGCATTTT. It is translated as CASSPDRLQPQHF.

This sequence joins TRBV18 and TRBJ1-4; D not resolved. Germline lookup yields CDR1 KGHSH and CDR2 LQKENI. Deletions cut 5 bases from V and 0 bases from J, with 10 bases between. The CDR3 is 15 amino acids. CDR3 nucleotides: TGTGCCAGCTCAGCATCACTAACAACTAATGAAAAACTGTTTTTT. This encodes CASSASLTTNEKLFF.

The chain employs TRBV3-1 (or the pseudogene TRBV3-2) and TRBJ2-2; D remains ambiguous. Trimming shortened V by 4 bases and J by 2 bases, and 8 bases separated the two germline ends. Per germline, CDR1 LGHDT and CDR2 YNNKEL (reference sequence). This CDR3 comprises 14 residues. The CDR3 coding sequence is TGTGCCAGCAGCCCTAGAGGAAACACCGGGGAGCTGTTTTTT. Protein: CASSPRGNTGELFF.

The chain recombines TRBV3-1 (or the pseudogene TRBV3-2) with TRBJ2-7, with TRBD2 as a possible D gene (6 bases). The CDR3 covers 13 residues. Between the trimmed V and J ends, which lost 3 bases and 5 bases, there was a span of 11 bases. CDR1 and CDR2 from the germline V gene are LGHDT and YNNKEL (reference sequence). The CDR3 spells CASSHSGGNEQYF. Here the CDR3 DNA reads TGTGCCAGCAGCCATTCAGGAGGGAACGAGCAGTACTTC.

The chain joins TRBV7-6 to TRBJ2-1, with 9 bases aligning to TRBD2. Looked up from germline, CDR1 is SGHVS and CDR2 is FNYEAQ. The CDR3 consists of 15 residues. J gave up 7 bases and V 3 bases, and 7 bases lay outside the gene matches. This CDR3 is CASSFSGGHWNEQFF. In DNA form, the CDR3 reads TGTGCCAGCAGCTTTAGCGGGGGCCATTGGAATGAGCAGTTCTTC. Filled out from reference TRBV7-6 and TRBJ2-1, the complete variable domain reads GAGVSQSPRYKVTKRGQDVALRCDPISGHVSLYWYRQALGQGPEFLTYFNYEAQQDKSGLPNDRFSAERPEGSISTLTIQRTEQRDSAMYRCASSFSGGHWNEQFFGPGTRLTVL.

The chain joins TRBV4-2 to TRBJ1-6; D remains unclear. The CDR3 sequence is 14 residues long. Between the trimmed V and J ends, which lost 0 bases and 9 bases, there was a span of 9 bases. Germline CDR1 is LGHNA and CDR2 is YNFKEQ. The CDR3 DNA sequence: TGTGCCAGCAGCCAAGACTGGACTATTTCACCCCTCCACTTT. Translated, it gives CASSQDWTISPLHF.

This sequence joins TRBV2 and TRBJ2-7; maybe TRBD2 (6 bases). Germline V gives CDR1 SNHLY, CDR2 FYNNEI. The CDR3 length is 15 residues. Trimming removed 6 bases at V and 5 bases at J, with 20 bases between. In DNA, the CDR3 is TGTGCCAGCAGCGTACAGGAGACTAGAAGCAACGAGCAGTACTTC. Its translation is CASSVQETRSNEQYF.

The chain links TRBV27 to TRBJ1-6; D is perhaps TRBD1 (6 bases). CDR3 length: 16 amino acids. Per germline, CDR1 MNHEY and CDR2 SMNVEV (reference sequence). The germline V and J ends were trimmed by 3 bases and 6 bases, with 15 bases remaining between them. Here the CDR3 DNA reads TGTGCCAGCAGTTTGACTGGACAGTCTGCTAATTCACCCCTCCACTTT. Amino acids: CASSLTGQSANSPLHF.

CDR3 protein: CASKRILGTVGELFF. Here the CDR3 DNA reads TGTGCCAGCAAAAGAATACTAGGGACAGTCGGGGAGCTGTTTTTT. The chain couples TRBV2 to TRBJ2-2; TRBD1 agrees at 7 bases. Germline values: CDR1 SNHLY, CDR2 FYNNEI. The junction had 12 bases not matched to a gene; V was cut back by 7 bases and J by 7 bases. The CDR3 extends over 15 amino acids.

V is TRBV5-1 and J is TRBJ1-2; maybe TRBD1 (5 bases). The germline CDR1 and CDR2 sequences are SGHRS and YFSETQ. Trimming removed 4 bases at V and 3 bases at J, with 10 bases between. This CDR3 has 13 residues. CDR3 sequence: CASSPDSYYGYTF. The CDR3 bases are TGCGCCAGCAGCCCCGACAGCTACTATGGCTACACCTTC.

The chain uses TRBV7-2 and TRBJ1-3; possible D gene TRBD1, 6 bases. The V gene lost 2 bases and the J gene lost 0 bases, with 14 bases spanning the gap. Germline CDR1 reads SGHTA; CDR2 reads FQGNSA. The CDR3 is 17 amino acids. The CDR3 sequence: CASSLRRGAFSGNTIYF. As DNA, the CDR3 is TGTGCCAGCAGCTTACGGCGGGGGGCGTTCTCTGGAAACACCATATATTTT.

The chain combines TRBV25-1 with TRBJ1-4; D not certain. CDR3 length: 14 amino acids. With 4 bases removed from V and 7 bases from J, the gap between germline ends came to 13 bases. Germline V CDR1 and CDR2: MGHDK, SYGVNS. For the CDR3, the DNA is TGTGCCAGCAGTGCGACAACTCGTAGTGAAAAACTGTTTTTT. This encodes CASSATTRSEKLFF.

The V call is TRBV7-9, the J call TRBJ2-7, with 8 bases matching TRBD1. This CDR3 is built from 13 residues. Trimming at V came to 8 bases and at J to 11 bases, leaving 14 bases not matched to a gene. Germline V gene lookup returns CDR1 SEHNR and CDR2 FQNEAQ (reference sequence). CDR3: CASLGQAASSKYF. DNA of the CDR3: TGTGCCAGCCTGGGACAGGCGGCTTCGAGCAAGTACTTC.

CDR3 residues: CASSQGGPYEQYF. DNA for the CDR3: TGTGCCAGCAGCCAGGGGGGCCCCTACGAGCAGTACTTC. V and J are TRBV11-2 and TRBJ2-7, with D perhaps matching TRBD1 (7 bases). Trimming pared 5 bases from V and 2 bases from J, leaving 10 bases between. The CDR3 has 13 amino acids. Germline loops: CDR1 SGHAT, CDR2 FQNNGV.

V and J are TRBV7-3 and TRBJ2-1, with D maybe TRBD1 (6 bases). Germline CDR1 and CDR2: SGHTA and FQGTGA. Between the trimmed V and J ends, which lost 3 bases and 10 bases, there was a span of 10 bases. The CDR3 covers 12 residues. The CDR3 reads CASSFGQSEQFF. The CDR3 bases are TGTGCCAGCAGCTTCGGACAGAGCGAGCAGTTCTTC.

The chain has TRBV5-4 and TRBJ1-2; 12 nucleotides match TRBD1. The junction had 8 bases not matched to a gene; V was cut back by 4 bases and J by 4 bases. The CDR3 spans 16 residues. Germline CDR1 SGHNT, CDR2 YYREEE (reference sequence). In DNA, the CDR3 is TGTGCCAGCAGCCCGGGGGACAGGGGGCTCGGCTATGGCTACACCTTC. Translated, it gives CASSPGDRGLGYGYTF.

The rearrangement links TRBV6-6 to TRBJ2-4; 9 bases match TRBD1. Germline CDR1 MNHNY, CDR2 SVGAGI (reference sequence). The V gene end was trimmed by 5 bases and the J gene end by 0 bases; junction bases not matched to a gene: 8. CDR3 length equals 17 residues. DNA of the CDR3: TGTGCCAGCAGTCCGGGACAGGGCGCATTAGCCAAAAACATTCAGTACTTC. As protein: CASSPGQGALAKNIQYF.

This chain connects TRBV9 to TRBJ1-2; TRBD1 is a possible D gene (5 bases). Germline CDR1 and CDR2: SGDLS and YYNGEE. The CDR3 covers 15 residues. V lost 5 bases, J lost 6 bases, and 20 bases lay in between. The CDR3 spells CASSTPGGGSDGYTF. The CDR3 coding sequence is TGTGCCAGCAGTACCCCCGGGGGGGGGTCGGATGGCTACACCTTC. Full variable domain (remainder filled in from reference TRBV9 and TRBJ1-2): DSGVTQTPKHLITATGQRVTLRCSPRSGDLSVYWYQQSLDQGLQFLIQYYNGEERAKGNILERFSAQQFPDLHSELNLSSLELGDSALYFCASSTPGGGSDGYTFGSGTRLTVV.

This clone came up once. The rearrangement links TRBV2 to TRBJ2-7, with a weak D call TRBD2 (6 bases). Germline V gene lookup returns CDR1 SNHLY and CDR2 FYNNEI. The CDR3 is made up of 14 amino acids. The V end lost 8 bases, the J end lost 0 bases, and 14 bases lay between the germline ends. The DNA for the CDR3 is TGTGCCAGCCTTAACCGGGGGAACTCCTACGAGCAGTACTTC. Translation: CASLNRGNSYEQYF. Full variable domain (rest looked up from reference TRBV2 and TRBJ2-7): EPEVTQTPSHQVTQMGQEVILRCVPISNHLYFYWYRQILGQKVEFLVSFYNNEISEKSEIFDDQFSVERPDGSNFTLKIRSTKLEDSAMYFCASLNRGNSYEQYFGPGTRLTVT.

CDR3 coding DNA: TGTGCCAGCAGCTTAGAAGGTCAGGGAAATGAAAAACTGTTTTTT. The encoded protein is CASSLEGQGNEKLFF. V is TRBV7-9 and J is TRBJ1-4; TRBD1 might be the D (5 bases). Trimming took 1 base from V and 5 from J, leaving 11 bases between them. CDR3 length: 15 residues. Germline V gene sequence: CDR1 SEHNR, CDR2 FQNEAQ (reference sequence).

The chain combines TRBV5-4 with TRBJ1-1; TRBD1 is a possible D gene (5 bases). The ends were cut back, 3 bases at V and 2 bases at J, with 11 bases in the middle. The CDR3 is made up of 14 amino acids. Germline V gene data show CDR1 as SGHNT and CDR2 as YYREEE (reference sequence). The CDR3 sequence is CASSWGVGNTEAFF. The CDR3 DNA sequence: TGTGCCAGCAGCTGGGGGGTGGGCAACACTGAAGCTTTCTTT.